The rows below give T cell receptor beta chains drawn from one sample of a study of blood T cell repertoires in COVID-19. Sequenced by immunoSEQ multiplex PCR; TCRdb stores in-frame clones only, minus some. The table records some 47,000 clones, roughly nine tenths of them present only once. The sample comprised peripheral blood. The receptors come from a woman over 75 in a cohort sampled during active or convalescent COVID-19. Both conserved end residues are part of each CDR3. The D gene is left open where the match is weak. Clone size is stated in some rows and not others, as once, few, many or a class when expanded.

j_gene | abundance | v_gene | d_gene | CDR3nt | CDR3aa
TRBJ2-5 | once | TRBV19 | . | TGTGCCAGTAGTATGAGTTCGACCCAGTACTTC | CASSMSSTQYF
TRBJ2-5 | . | TRBV18 | . | TGTGCCAGCCTTGACAGAAGAGAGACCCAGTACTTC | CASLDRRETQYF
TRBJ2-5 | . | TRBV10-2 | TRBD2 | TGCGCCAGCAGTGTATTAGCGGGGGGCGCAGAGACCCAGTACTTC | CASSVLAGGAETQYF
TRBJ1-6 | . | TRBV4-3 | TRBD1 | TGCGCCAGCAGCCAACGGGACAGGGCAAGTTCACCCCTCCACTTT | CASSQRDRASSPLHF
TRBJ1-6 | . | TRBV6-5 | TRBD1 | TGTGCCAGCAGTTACAGGGACAGGTCCTATTCACCCCTCCACTTT | CASSYRDRSYSPLHF
TRBJ1-2 | once | TRBV11-3 | . | TGTGCCAGCAGCTTAGCTCAGGGTGGGGTCCACACCTTC | CASSLAQGGVHTF
TRBJ1-1 | few | TRBV10-2 | TRBD1 | TGCGCCAGCAGTGATTTGAGCTTCGCAGGGGGGACTGAAGCTTTCTTT | CASSDLSFAGGTEAFF
TRBJ2-1 | . | TRBV6-5 | . | TGTGCCAGCAGTTACCAACCCAGCTCCTACAATGAGCAGTTCTTC | CASSYQPSSYNEQFF
TRBJ1-2 | once | TRBV5-6 | . | TGTGCCAGCAGCTTGTGGCAGGGTGCCTATGGCTACACCTTC | CASSLWQGAYGYTF
TRBJ2-3 | . | TRBV24-1 | TRBD2 | TGTGCCACCGGGCGGGGGGGCTTCACAGATACGCAGTATTTT | CATGRGGFTDTQYF